This TCR beta chain was found in a study of human T cells and chemical hapten exposure. Study as a whole: Yields of TCR per sample differed, chiefly owing to small differences in pooled library volume. General study results and limits: Among TCRs, those above 1 in 1000 frequency were unaffected by DPC sensitization.

Germline CDR1 reads MDHEN; CDR2 reads SYDVKM. V dropped 7 bases and J dropped 5 bases, with 15 bases sitting between them. This CDR3 is built from 14 residues. Extraction yielded total RNA from whole blood (unfractionated). There are many counts of this clonotype. Its antigen is unknown. In the library, unique molecular identifiers were attached to individual cDNA molecules. How the authors handled the data: Per-sample TCR counts ranged from about 20,000 to 690,600, median 95,638. TCRdb itself ran the 5' RACE reads through MiXCR, one entry per CDR3 protein. Clone size and V and J calls follow TCRdb, not the original study. The sample shows about 140,000 distinct CDR3 sequences, over 3.5% of them seen only once.

J is TRBJ1-5 and V is TRBV28; TRBD1 might be the D (5 bases). The receptor comes from a female donor in good health. The CDR3 DNA is TGTGCCAGCACAACCGGACAATCTCATCAGCCCCAGCATTTT. It specifies CASTTGQSHQPQHF. Full variable domain (missing parts from reference TRBV28 and TRBJ1-5): DVKVTQSSRYLVKRTGEKVFLECVQDMDHENMFWYRQDPGLGLRLIYFSYDVKMKEKGDIPEGYSVSREKKERFSLILESASTNQTSMYLCASTTGQSHQPQHFGDGTRLSIL.